Below are 21 T cell receptor beta chains sequenced from a single sample in a study of blood T cell repertoires in COVID-19. Only in-frame clones appear in the TCRdb table, and some are missing; sequencing was by immunoSEQ multiplex PCR. The data hold a few hundred thousand clones, with 85% observed a single time. Sample: PBMCs or T cells enriched from blood (not recorded which). All receptors come from a man in his forties who had recovered from COVID-19.

The rearrangement uses TRBV6-5 and TRBJ2-1; a weak D match, TRBD2 (5 bases). The germline gives CDR1 MNHEY, CDR2 SVGAGI. The CDR3 length is 13 residues. Trimming shortened V by 6 bases and J by 5 bases, and 11 bases separated the two germline ends. CDR3 bases: TGTGCCAGCAGACCCACTAGGAACAATGAGCAGTTCTTC. Its translation: CASRPTRNNEQFF.

The rearrangement uses TRBV5-1 and TRBJ1-1; D possibly corresponds to TRBD1 (6 bases). This CDR3 is built from 16 residues. The germline V gene encodes CDR1 SGHRS and CDR2 YFSETQ. Between the trimmed V and J ends, which lost 0 bases and 1 base, there was a span of 13 bases. The CDR3 DNA follows: TGCGCCAGCAGCTTGGGCCCTACAGGGCCGAACACTGAAGCTTTCTTT. Translation gives CASSLGPTGPNTEAFF.

V and J are TRBV13 and TRBJ1-4, with 9 bases aligning to TRBD1. This CDR3 contains 14 residues. J lost 4 bases, V lost 5 bases, and 2 bases had no gene match. Germline V lookup: CDR1 PRHDT, CDR2 FYEKMQ (reference sequence). The CDR3 spells CASSPGQGNEKLFF. The CDR3 DNA sequence: TGTGCCAGCAGCCCGGGACAGGGTAATGAAAAACTGTTTTTT. Variable domain in full (rest from reference TRBV13 and TRBJ1-4): AAGVIQSPRHLIKEKRETATLKCYPIPRHDTVYWYQQGPGQDPQFLISFYEKMQSDKGSIPDRFSAQQFSDYHSELNMSSLELGDSALYFCASSPGQGNEKLFFGSGTQLSVL.

The V gene is TRBV9, the J gene TRBJ2-1; no firm D call. The germline V gene encodes CDR1 SGDLS and CDR2 YYNGEE. Trimming took 3 bases from V and 7 from J, leaving 8 bases between them. The CDR3 covers 12 residues. CDR3: CASSAHQNEQFF. The CDR3 DNA sequence: TGTGCCAGCAGCGCCCATCAGAATGAGCAGTTCTTC.

The chain combines TRBV18 with TRBJ1-1; D gene ambiguous. The CDR3 is 12 residues long. V was clipped by 2 bases and J by 6 bases, with 7 bases between them. Germline CDR1 is KGHSH and CDR2 is LQKENI. Here the CDR3 DNA reads TGTGCCAGCTCACCAGGAGCTTCTGAAGCTTTCTTT. This codes for CASSPGASEAFF. The variable domain in full, with the rest retrieved from reference TRBV18 and TRBJ1-1, is NAGVMQNPRHLVRRRGQEARLRCSPMKGHSHVYWYRQLPEEGLKFMVYLQKENIIDESGMPKERFSAEFPKEGPSILRIQQVVRGDSAAYFCASSPGASEAFFGQGTRLTVV.

This rearrangement joins TRBV7-6 to TRBJ2-5; 12 nucleotides match TRBD2. J lost 0 bases, V lost 1 base, and 0 bases had no gene match. CDR3 size: 16 residues. Germline lookup yields CDR1 SGHVS and CDR2 FNYEAQ. The CDR3 coding sequence is TGTGCCAGCAGCTTAGGGACTAGCGGGAACCAAGAGACCCAGTACTTC. This gives the protein CASSLGTSGNQETQYF.

The CDR3 coding sequence is TGTGCCAGCAGTGAATCGGTCCCGGGGGCCTACGAGCAGTACTTC. Amino acids: CASSESVPGAYEQYF. The rearrangement links TRBV25-1 to TRBJ2-7, with D perhaps TRBD2 (6 bases). Trimming removed 1 base at V and 2 bases at J, with 12 bases between. Germline loops: CDR1 MGHDK, CDR2 SYGVNS. The CDR3 is made up of 15 amino acids.

This sequence joins TRBV6-5 and TRBJ2-2, with TRBD2 matching over 11 bases. The V and J ends lost 3 bases and 6 bases, in that order; junction bases with no gene match: 6. The CDR3 runs 16 residues. Germline CDR1 MNHEY, CDR2 SVGAGI. The CDR3 reads CASSYRSGRASGELFF. CDR3 nucleotide sequence: TGTGCCAGCAGTTATCGTAGCGGGAGGGCCTCCGGGGAGCTGTTTTTT.

The genes are TRBV21-1 and TRBJ1-1. TRBV21-1 corresponds to a pseudogene. The length of the CDR3 is 13 residues. The CDR3 DNA reads as TGTGCCAGCAGCCCTCGGAGGGGCGCTGAAGCTTTCTTT. This encodes CASSPRRGAEAFF.

The CDR3 DNA reads as TGCGCCAGCAGCCAAGGGGGAGGGGCTAGCGGGAGGGTCTACGAGCAGTACTTC. It specifies CASSQGGGASGRVYEQYF. The chain employs TRBV4-1 and TRBJ2-7, with 12 nucleotides matching TRBD2. The J segment lost 3 bases and the V segment lost 1 base, leaving 10 bases of the junction unmatched. CDR1 is MGHRA and CDR2 is YSYEKL in the germline V gene. The CDR3 sequence is 18 residues long.

The chain links TRBV2 to TRBJ2-1, with 8 positions matching TRBD2. V shed 6 bases and J 4 bases; nucleotides not matched to a gene: 5. This CDR3 contains 14 residues. The germline gives CDR1 SNHLY, CDR2 FYNNEI. The CDR3 coding sequence is TGTGCCAGCAGGAGTAGCGGGATATACAATGAGCAGTTCTTC. Protein product: CASRSSGIYNEQFF.

The chain links TRBV5-1 to TRBJ2-1, with 8 bases matching TRBD2. The CDR3 consists of 14 residues. The germline CDR1 and CDR2 sequences are SGHRS and YFSETQ. The ends lost 8 bases at V and 7 bases at J; junction bases unmatched: 11. The chain's CDR3 is CASRAGDNVNEQFF. The CDR3 DNA reads as TGCGCCAGTCGAGCGGGAGATAACGTGAATGAGCAGTTCTTC.

The chain combines TRBV7-6 with TRBJ2-3, with D uncertain. CDR1 SGHVS and CDR2 FNYEAQ come from the germline V gene. The CDR3 is 14 amino acids. V lost 5 bases and J 4 bases, leaving 13 bases between the germline ends. The CDR3, as DNA: TGTGCCAGCAGCCCCCAATTGTCGGCAGATACGCAGTATTTT. Translated: CASSPQLSADTQYF.

The V gene is TRBV7-2, the J gene TRBJ1-2, with unresolved D. Trimming stripped 6 bases from V and 5 bases from J, with 16 bases between. The germline gives CDR1 SGHTA, CDR2 FQGNSA. The CDR3 contains 14 residues. CDR3 amino acids: CASRPDGIGYGYTF. The CDR3 bases are TGTGCCAGCAGACCGGACGGGATAGGGTATGGCTACACCTTC. Together with reference TRBV7-2 and TRBJ1-2, the CDR3 gives the full variable domain: GAGVSQSPSNKVTEKGKDVELRCDPISGHTALYWYRQSLGQGLEFLIYFQGNSAPDKSGLPSDRFSAERTGGSVSTLTIQRTQQEDSAVYLCASRPDGIGYGYTFGSGTRLTVV.

The chain couples TRBV19 to TRBJ2-7; TRBD1 matches 10 bases. Looked up from germline, CDR1 is LNHDA and CDR2 is SQIVND (reference sequence). V was pared by 5 bases and J by 2 bases, with 30 bases of the junction left unmatched. This CDR3 region has 23 residues. CDR3 loop: CASSSGRGTGEVLLASRPYEQYF. CDR3 DNA: TGTGCCAGTAGTTCCGGGCGGGGGACAGGGGAGGTTTTGTTGGCTTCTCGCCCCTACGAGCAGTACTTC.

The chain couples TRBV27 to TRBJ2-7, with 7 bases lining up with TRBD2. V shed 4 bases, J shed 7 bases, and the junction held 13 bases outside the gene matches. The CDR3 runs to 15 residues. Germline V gives CDR1 MNHEY, CDR2 SMNVEV (reference sequence). In nucleotides, the CDR3 is TGTGCCAGCAGTTCACGGGAGGCCGGGGCATGGGAGCAGTACTTC. Encoded protein: CASSSREAGAWEQYF.

The gene calls are TRBV6-6 and TRBJ2-1, with 11 bases fitting TRBD2. Germline V gene data show CDR1 as MNHNY and CDR2 as SVGAGI (reference sequence). This CDR3 spans 16 amino acids. The trim removed 5 bases at V and 2 bases at J, leaving 5 bases unmatched. In nucleotides, the CDR3 is TGTGCCAGCAGTCAGATACTAGCGGGAGCCTACAATGAGCAGTTCTTC. Its translation: CASSQILAGAYNEQFF.

V and J are TRBV14 and TRBJ2-7; 10 nucleotides align to TRBD2. Unmatched junction bases numbered 4, after V lost 5 bases and J lost 3 bases. The CDR3 has 14 amino acids. Per germline, CDR1 SGHDN and CDR2 FVKESK. CDR3 in amino acids: CASSWTSGYYEQYF. CDR3 DNA sequence: TGTGCCAGCAGCTGGACTAGCGGTTACTACGAGCAGTACTTC.

V and J are TRBV7-9 and TRBJ1-4; 10 bases match TRBD1. Germline trimming cut 4 bases from V and 12 bases from J; bases unmatched to any gene: 8. Germline V CDR1 and CDR2: SEHNR, FQNEAQ (reference sequence). The CDR3 loop spans 14 amino acids. CDR3 nucleotide sequence: TGTGCCAGCAGCTCAGGGACAGGGGAAGGTGAACTGTTTTTT. Amino acids: CASSSGTGEGELFF.

The chain joins TRBV4-1 to TRBJ2-7; 12 nucleotides align to TRBD2. V dropped 1 base and J dropped 2; count of bases not matched to a gene: 12. The CDR3 runs 19 residues. CDR1 MGHRA and CDR2 YSYEKL come from the germline V gene. The CDR3 coding sequence is TGCGCCAGCAGCCAAGGCCTTATGGAGACTAGCGGGAGACCCTACGAGCAGTACTTC. As protein: CASSQGLMETSGRPYEQYF.

The J gene is TRBJ1-4, the V gene TRBV18; 7 bases match TRBD1. CDR1 is KGHSH and CDR2 is LQKENI in the germline V gene. The CDR3 loop spans 13 amino acids. Trimming at V came to 3 bases and at J to 8 bases, leaving 3 bases not matched to a gene. The CDR3 nucleotides are TGTGCCAGCTCACCGACAGGGAACGAAAAACTGTTTTTT. Translation: CASSPTGNEKLFF.